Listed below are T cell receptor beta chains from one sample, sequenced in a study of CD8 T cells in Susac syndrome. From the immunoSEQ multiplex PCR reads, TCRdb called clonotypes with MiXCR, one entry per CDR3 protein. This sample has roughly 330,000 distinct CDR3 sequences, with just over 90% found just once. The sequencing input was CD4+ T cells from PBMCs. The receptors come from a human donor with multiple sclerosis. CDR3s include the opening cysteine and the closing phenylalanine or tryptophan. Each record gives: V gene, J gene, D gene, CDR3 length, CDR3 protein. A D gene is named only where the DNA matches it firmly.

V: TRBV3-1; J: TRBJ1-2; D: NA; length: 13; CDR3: CASSQYRDYGYTF
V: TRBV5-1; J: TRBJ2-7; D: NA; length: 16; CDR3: CASSLAVGAPSYEQYF
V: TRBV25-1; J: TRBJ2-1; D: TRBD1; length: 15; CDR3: CASSEAGTGGYEQFF
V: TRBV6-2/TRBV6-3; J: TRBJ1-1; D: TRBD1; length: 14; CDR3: CASSLQGTYTEAFF
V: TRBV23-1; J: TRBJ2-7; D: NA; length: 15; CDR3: CASSQSSRLYYEQYF
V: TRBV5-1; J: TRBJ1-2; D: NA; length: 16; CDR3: CASSLGGQSSKAGYTF
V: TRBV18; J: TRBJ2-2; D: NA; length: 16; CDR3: CASSPLVWGKAGELFF
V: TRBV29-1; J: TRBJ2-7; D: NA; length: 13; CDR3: CSVESIQGGEQYF
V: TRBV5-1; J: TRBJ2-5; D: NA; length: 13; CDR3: CASSPLTSETQYF
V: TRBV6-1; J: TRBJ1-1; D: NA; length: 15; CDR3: CASSEMGQGNTEAFF
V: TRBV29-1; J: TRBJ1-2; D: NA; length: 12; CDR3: CSAAQANYGYTF
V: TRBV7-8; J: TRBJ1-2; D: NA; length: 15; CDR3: CASSLGTASNYGYTF
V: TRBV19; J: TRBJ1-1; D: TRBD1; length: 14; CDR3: CASRTGLMNTEAFF
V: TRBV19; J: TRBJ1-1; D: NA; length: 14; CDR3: CASSITGRDTEAFF
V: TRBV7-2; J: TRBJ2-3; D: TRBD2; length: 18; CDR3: CASSAGALAGARKDTQYF
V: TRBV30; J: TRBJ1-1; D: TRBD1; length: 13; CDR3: CAWRDRQNTEAFF
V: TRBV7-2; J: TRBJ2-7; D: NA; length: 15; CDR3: CASSLRGQGGYEQYF
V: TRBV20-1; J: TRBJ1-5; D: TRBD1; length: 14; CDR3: CSARGTGPDQPQHF
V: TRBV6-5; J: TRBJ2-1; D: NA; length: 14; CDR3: CASKIGANYNEQFF
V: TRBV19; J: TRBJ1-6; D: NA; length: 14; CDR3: CASSIEGGSSPLHF
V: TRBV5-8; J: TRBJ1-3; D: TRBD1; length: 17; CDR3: CASSELTGALSGNTIYF
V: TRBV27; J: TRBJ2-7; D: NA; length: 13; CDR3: CASSFSRNYEQYF
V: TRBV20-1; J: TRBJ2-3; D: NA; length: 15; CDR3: CSARGGVGGTDTQYF
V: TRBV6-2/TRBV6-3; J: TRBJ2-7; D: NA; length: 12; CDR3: CASSQNPAEQYF
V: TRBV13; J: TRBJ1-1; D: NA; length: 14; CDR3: CASSFPPGVPEAFF
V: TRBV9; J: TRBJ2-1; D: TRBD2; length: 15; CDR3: CASSPAGGRYNEQFF
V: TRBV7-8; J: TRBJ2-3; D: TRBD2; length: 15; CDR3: CASRPGTSGTDTQYF
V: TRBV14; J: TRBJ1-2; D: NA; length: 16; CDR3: CASSQDGTARWFRYTF
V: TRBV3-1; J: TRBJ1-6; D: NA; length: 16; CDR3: CASRQAGLNYNSPLHF